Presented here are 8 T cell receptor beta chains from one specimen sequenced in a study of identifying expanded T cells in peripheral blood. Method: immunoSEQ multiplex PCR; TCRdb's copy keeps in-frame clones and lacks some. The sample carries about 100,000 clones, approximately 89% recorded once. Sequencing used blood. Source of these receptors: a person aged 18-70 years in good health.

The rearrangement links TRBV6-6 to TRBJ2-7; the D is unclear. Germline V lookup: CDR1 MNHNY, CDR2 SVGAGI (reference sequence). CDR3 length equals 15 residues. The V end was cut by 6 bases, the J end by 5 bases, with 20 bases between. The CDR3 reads CASSRDRATRNEQYF. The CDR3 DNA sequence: TGTGCCAGCAGCCGAGACCGGGCCACGAGGAACGAGCAGTACTTC.

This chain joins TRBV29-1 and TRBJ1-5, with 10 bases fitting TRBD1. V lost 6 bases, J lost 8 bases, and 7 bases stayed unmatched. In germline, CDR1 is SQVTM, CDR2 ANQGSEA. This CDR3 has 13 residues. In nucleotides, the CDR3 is TGCAGCGTCTCAGGGACAGGGGTTGAGCCCCAGCATTTT. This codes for CSVSGTGVEPQHF.

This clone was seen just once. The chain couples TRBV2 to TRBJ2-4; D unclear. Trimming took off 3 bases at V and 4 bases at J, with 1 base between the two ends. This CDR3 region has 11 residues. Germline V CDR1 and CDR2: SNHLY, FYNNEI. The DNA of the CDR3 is TGTGCCAGCAGTGAGAAAAACATTCAGTACTTC. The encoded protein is CASSEKNIQYF.

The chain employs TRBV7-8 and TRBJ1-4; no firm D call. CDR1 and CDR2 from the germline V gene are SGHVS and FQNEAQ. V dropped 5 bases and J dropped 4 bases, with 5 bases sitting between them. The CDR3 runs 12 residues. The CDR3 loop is CASSPLNEKLFF. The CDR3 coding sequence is TGTGCCAGCAGCCCTCTTAATGAAAAACTGTTTTTT.

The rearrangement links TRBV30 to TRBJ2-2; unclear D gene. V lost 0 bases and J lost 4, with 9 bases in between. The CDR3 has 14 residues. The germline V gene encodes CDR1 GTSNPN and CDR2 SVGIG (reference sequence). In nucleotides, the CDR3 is TGTGCCTGGAGTGTAGCCTACGGCACCGGGGAGCTGTTTTTT. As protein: CAWSVAYGTGELFF.

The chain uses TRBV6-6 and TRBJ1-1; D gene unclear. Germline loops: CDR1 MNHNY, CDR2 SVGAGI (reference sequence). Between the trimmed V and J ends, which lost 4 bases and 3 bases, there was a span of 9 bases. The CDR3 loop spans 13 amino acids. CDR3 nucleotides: TGTGCCAGCAGTTCTTCCTCGGACACTGAAGCTTTCTTT. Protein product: CASSSSSDTEAFF.

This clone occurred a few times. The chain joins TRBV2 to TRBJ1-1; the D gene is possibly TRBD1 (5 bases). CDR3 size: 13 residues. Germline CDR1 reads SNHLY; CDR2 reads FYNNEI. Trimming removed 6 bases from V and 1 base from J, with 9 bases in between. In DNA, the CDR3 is TGTGCCAGCAGGAGGCAGGGGAACACTGAAGCTTTCTTT. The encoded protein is CASRRQGNTEAFF.

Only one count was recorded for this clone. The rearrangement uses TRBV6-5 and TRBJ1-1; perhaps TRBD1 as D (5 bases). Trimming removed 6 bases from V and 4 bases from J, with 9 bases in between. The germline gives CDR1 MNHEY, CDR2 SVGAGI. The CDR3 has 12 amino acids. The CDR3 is CASSAGGTEAFF. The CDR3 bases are TGTGCCAGCAGCGCGGGGGGCACTGAAGCTTTCTTT.